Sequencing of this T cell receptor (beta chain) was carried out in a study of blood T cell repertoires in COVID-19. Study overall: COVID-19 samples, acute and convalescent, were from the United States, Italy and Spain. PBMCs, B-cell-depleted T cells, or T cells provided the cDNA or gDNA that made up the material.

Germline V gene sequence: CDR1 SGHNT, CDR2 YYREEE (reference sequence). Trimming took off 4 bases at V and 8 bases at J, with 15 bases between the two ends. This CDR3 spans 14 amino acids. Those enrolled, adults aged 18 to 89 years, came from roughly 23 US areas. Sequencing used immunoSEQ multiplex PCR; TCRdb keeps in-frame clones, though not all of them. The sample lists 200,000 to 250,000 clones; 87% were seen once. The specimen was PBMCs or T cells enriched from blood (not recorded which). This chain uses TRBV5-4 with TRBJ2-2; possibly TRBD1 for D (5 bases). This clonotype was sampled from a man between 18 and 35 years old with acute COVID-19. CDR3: CASSPETDQGELFF. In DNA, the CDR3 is TGTGCCAGCAGCCCCGAGACAGACCAGGGGGAGCTGTTTTTT.